This is a list of T cell receptor beta chains from one sample in a study of blood T cell repertoires in COVID-19. TCRdb's table, derived via immunoSEQ multiplex PCR, lists solely in-frame clones and lacks some. The sample carries 35,000 to 50,000 clones, about 78% recorded once. Material for sequencing was peripheral blood. The receptors here all came from a man aged 65 to 85 with active or convalescent COVID-19. Both conserved end residues are part of each CDR3. A D gene is named only where the DNA matches it firmly. The size of a clone is reported for some rows only, either as once, few or many, or as a class for expanded clones.

J gene | D gene | clone size | V gene | CDR3 DNA | CDR3 protein
TRBJ1-5 | TRBD1 | - | TRBV28 | TGTGCCAGCAGTCCCCGGACAGGGTTGTATCAGCCCCAGCATTTT | CASSPRTGLYQPQHF
TRBJ1-4 | TRBD1 | - | TRBV7-3 | TGTGCCAGCAGCTCAGGGACAGGCGAAAAACTGTTTTTT | CASSSGTGEKLFF
TRBJ1-6 | - | - | TRBV30 | TGTGCCGGAAGTACGGGACTCACGGGTTCACCCCTCCACTTT | CAGSTGLTGSPLHF
TRBJ2-2 | TRBD2 | - | TRBV5-4 | TGTGCCAGCAGCTCTAGCGGGGGCGCGAACACCGGGGAGCTGTTTTTT | CASSSSGGANTGELFF
TRBJ1-4 | - | - | TRBV29-1 | TGCAGCGTTTCCCAAACAGCAGCAACTAATGAAAAACTGTTTTTT | CSVSQTAATNEKLFF
TRBJ2-7 | TRBD1 | - | TRBV18 | TGTGCCAGCGGACAGGGTGGGTCCTCCGAGCAGTACTTC | CASGQGGSSEQYF
TRBJ1-6 | - | - | TRBV3-1/TRBV3-2 | TGTGCCAGCAGCCATTTTCGACGTGACAGGCTTAATTCACCCCTCCACTTT | CASSHFRRDRLNSPLHF
TRBJ1-1 | TRBD1 | once | TRBV18 | TGTGCCAGCTCACCACAGGGGGCTTCTAACACTGAAGCTTTCTTT | CASSPQGASNTEAFF
TRBJ1-2 | - | - | TRBV7-9 | TGTGCCAGCACCAAAGGAGCGGAGGGTGGAACTAGCTACACCTTC | CASTKGAEGGTSYTF
TRBJ1-1 | - | few | TRBV18 | TGTGCCAGCTCACGAGAAACAGGGCACAACACTGAAGCTTTCTTT | CASSRETGHNTEAFF
TRBJ2-7 | - | - | TRBV28 | TGTGCCAGCAGTTTAAGGGGTGAATCCTACGAGCAGTACTTC | CASSLRGESYEQYF
TRBJ1-1 | TRBD1 | - | TRBV24-1 | TGTGCCACCAGTGATTCCGGACAGGGGGGAGGCACTGAAGCTTTCTTT | CATSDSGQGGGTEAFF
TRBJ1-5 | - | - | TRBV4-1 | TGCGCCAGCAGCCAAGATTCACAGAAAAATCAGCCCCAGCATTTT | CASSQDSQKNQPQHF
TRBJ1-5 | TRBD1 | - | TRBV27 | TGTGCCAGCAGTCCCAGGACAGGCTATCAGCCCCAGCATTTT | CASSPRTGYQPQHF
TRBJ1-2 | - | once | TRBV27 | TGTGCCAGCAGAGAGGGGGTCCCGCCTTATGGCTACACCTTC | CASREGVPPYGYTF
TRBJ1-2 | TRBD1 | - | TRBV14 | TGTGCCAGCAGCCAAGCCCCTTACGACAGGGCCCACACCTTC | CASSQAPYDRAHTF
TRBJ2-7 | TRBD1 | - | TRBV28 | TGTGCCAGCAGTCCCGACGACGGGACAGGATTCTACGAGCAGTACTTC | CASSPDDGTGFYEQYF
TRBJ1-1 | - | - | TRBV19 | TGTGCCAGTAGTATTTTTGGGGGCGACACTGAAGCTTTCTTT | CASSIFGGDTEAFF
TRBJ2-1 | - | - | TRBV5-5 | TGTGCCAGCAGCCCAGGGGGGTCATTCTACAATGAGCAGTTCTTC | CASSPGGSFYNEQFF
TRBJ1-5 | - | few | TRBV19 | TGTGCCAGTAGTCAGGGGCTTGCCGACCGGCCCCAGCATTTT | CASSQGLADRPQHF
TRBJ2-7 | - | - | TRBV6-5 | TGTGCCAGCAGTTCAGCAGGGTACTACGAGCAGTACTTC | CASSSAGYYEQYF
TRBJ2-7 | TRBD2 | - | TRBV9 | TGTGCCAGCAGCGCGCGGGGGGGAAACTACGAGCAGTACTTC | CASSARGGNYEQYF
TRBJ2-7 | TRBD1 | - | TRBV9 | TGTGCCAGCAGCGTAGGTGACAGGGCCTACGAGCAGTACTTC | CASSVGDRAYEQYF
TRBJ2-3 | TRBD2 | - | TRBV4-1 | TGCGCCAGCAGCCAAGGGGGAAGCGGGGCTAGGTATACGCAGTATTTT | CASSQGGSGARYTQYF
TRBJ1-4 | - | - | TRBV5-1 | TGCGCCAGCAGCTTGGGACAGTACGGTGTTGAGGAAAAACTGTTTTTT | CASSLGQYGVEEKLFF
TRBJ1-6 | - | few | TRBV28 | TGTGCCAGCAGTTCAGGGTTCGCCTCCTATAATTCACCCCTCCACTTT | CASSSGFASYNSPLHF
TRBJ1-2 | TRBD1 | few | TRBV5-1 | TGCGCCAGCAGCTTTGGGACCTCAGGGGGCGCTGGCTACACCTTC | CASSFGTSGGAGYTF
TRBJ2-3 | TRBD1 | - | TRBV9 | TGTGCCAGCAACACCGGACAGGGGTACACAGATACGCAGTATTTT | CASNTGQGYTDTQYF
TRBJ2-7 | TRBD2 | - | TRBV23-1 | TGCGCCAGCAGCATTCTCAGGACTAGCGGGGGGCACTACGAGCAGTACTTC | CASSILRTSGGHYEQYF
TRBJ2-1 | TRBD1 | - | TRBV11-3 | TGTGCCAGCAGTGGGACAGGGGGCTTAAATGAGCAGTTCTTC | CASSGTGGLNEQFF
TRBJ1-3 | - | - | TRBV13 | TGTGCCAGCAGCGAGACACCCAGGCCCTCTGGAAACACCATATATTTT | CASSETPRPSGNTIYF
TRBJ2-5 | TRBD1 | - | TRBV5-1 | TGCGCCAGCAGGACAGGGACGGGGACCCAGTACTTC | CASRTGTGTQYF
TRBJ2-1 | TRBD2 | - | TRBV28 | TGTGCCACCGAGACTAGCGGAGTCTCAAATGAGCAGTTCTTC | CATETSGVSNEQFF
TRBJ2-5 | TRBD1 | few | TRBV3-1/TRBV3-2 | TGTGCCAGCAGCCAACTAGGACAGGGGGATCAAGAGACCCAGTACTTC | CASSQLGQGDQETQYF
TRBJ2-3 | - | - | TRBV3-1/TRBV3-2 | TGTGCCAGCAGCCAAGCCTCAGATACGCAGTATTTT | CASSQASDTQYF
TRBJ1-6 | - | - | TRBV24-1 | TGTGCCACCACCGACCAGGTGGTTGCACCCCTCCACTTT | CATTDQVVAPLHF
TRBJ2-3 | - | - | TRBV15 | TGTGCCACCAGCCGGGGAGGTGTGGGTTACACAGATACGCAGTATTTT | CATSRGGVGYTDTQYF